The sequence of this T cell receptor (beta chain) was determined in a study of blood T cell repertoires in COVID-19. About the study: Acute and convalescent COVID-19 samples came from the United States, Italy and Spain. Sources were T cells, B-cell-depleted T cells, or PBMCs; the material itself was cDNA or gDNA.

Profiled with immunoSEQ multiplex PCR; TCRdb holds only in-frame clones, not every one. The table includes some 320,000 clones, approximately 89% detected once. V lost 0 bases, J lost 4 bases, and 3 bases stayed unmatched. This CDR3 has 15 residues. Germline CDR1 reads SGDLS; CDR2 reads YYNGEE. The origin of this receptor is a woman between 45 and 65 years old who had recovered from COVID-19. The sample comprised peripheral blood. The rearrangement joins TRBV9 to TRBJ1-1, with TRBD1 identical over 10 bases. CDR3 in amino acids: CASSVGGTGATEAFF. The CDR3 DNA follows: TGTGCCAGCAGCGTAGGAGGGACAGGGGCCACTGAAGCTTTCTTT.